These 31 T cell receptor beta chains share one sample of origin, sequenced in a study of tumor-infiltrating lymphocytes in primary liver carcinoma. TCR beta cDNA was prepared out of roughly 500 ng total RNA by means of a constant-region primer. Amplification in three nested multiplex PCR rounds with slightly modified ARM-PCR gave rise to TCR beta libraries. The first two PCR rounds used TRBV1-TRBV30 primers with a Cbeta primer, 10 cycles each. From the multiplex PCR reads, TCRdb called clonotypes with MiXCR, one entry per CDR3 protein. The data hold about 350,000 distinct CDR3 sequences, with 65% observed a single time. For blood RNA, unsorted whole blood served as the source, and germline DNA was extracted too. The sample taken for sequencing was peripheral blood. These TCRs come from a man between 35 and 55 years old with primary liver carcinoma and hepatitis B virus infection.

About this clonotype: A read error may be the cause here, since a much bigger clone is one base away. The chain links TRBV6-2 or TRBV6-3 to TRBJ2-5, with 8 bases fitting TRBD1. Per the germline V gene, CDR1 is MNHEY and CDR2 is SVGEGT. This CDR3 is built from 16 residues. The CDR3 DNA sequence: TGTGCCGGCAGTGACAGGGGACAGGCCTCAAAAGAGACCCAGTACTTC. This sequence encodes CAGSDRGQASKETQYF.

The chain carries TRBV11-2 and TRBJ2-1, with no clear D. This CDR3 is built from 15 residues. Deletions cut 10 bases from V and 3 bases from J, with 19 bases between. CDR1 and CDR2 (germline): SGHAT, FQNNGV. CDR3 amino acids: CANGTRPGFYNEQFF. Written as DNA, the CDR3 is TGTGCCAACGGCACCCGCCCCGGATTCTACAATGAGCAGTTCTTC. Using reference TRBV11-2 and TRBJ2-1 for the parts outside the CDR3, the full variable domain is EAGVAQSPRYKIIEKRQSVAFWCNPISGHATLYWYQQILGQGPKLLIQFQNNGVVDDSQLPKDRFSAERLKGVDSTLKIQPAKLEDSAVYLCANGTRPGFYNEQFFGPGTRLTVL.

Notes on this clonotype: This sequence may be a read error, since a much larger clone differs from it by one base. V and J are TRBV10-3 and TRBJ2-7; D is possibly TRBD1 (6 bases). The CDR3 covers 14 residues. The germline V and J ends were trimmed by 5 bases and 3 bases, with 14 bases remaining between them. Germline CDR1 reads ENHRY; CDR2 reads SYGVKD. The DNA for the CDR3 is TGTGCCATCAGTCTACTACAGGGCTGCTACGAGCAGTACTTC. Encoded protein: CAISLLQGCYEQYF.

In this sample, this clonotype turned up many times. The gene calls are TRBV11-2 and TRBJ2-7, with D perhaps matching TRBD1 (7 bases). Germline V gives CDR1 SGHAT, CDR2 FQNNGV. Trimming shortened V by 2 bases and J by 4 bases, and 15 bases separated the two germline ends. The CDR3 loop spans 15 amino acids. The CDR3 region has the DNA TGTGCCAGCAGCTTACCGATGACAGGGAGGTACGAGCAGTACTTC. Residues: CASSLPMTGRYEQYF.

This clonotype was found once. CDR3 in amino acids: CASSQLETQYF. For the CDR3, the DNA is TGTGCCAGCAGCCAGCTCGAGACCCAGTACTTC. The V and J genes are TRBV28 and TRBJ2-5; D unresolved. CDR1 and CDR2 (germline): MDHEN, SYDVKM. V was pared by 6 bases and J by 5 bases, with 7 bases between. The CDR3 extends over 11 amino acids.

In regard to this clonotype: This CDR3 is missing its conserved last phenylalanine or tryptophan, likely due to a read error. The V gene is TRBV11-3, the J gene TRBJ2-3, with D unresolved. CDR1 and CDR2 (germline): SGHNT, YENEEA. V was pared by 5 bases and J by 2 bases, with 5 bases between. This CDR3 comprises 12 residues. The DNA for the CDR3 is TGTGCCAGCAGCGGTTCCACAGATACGCAGTATTCC. Residues: CASSGSTDTQYS.

This clonotype was seen once. A much larger clone lies one base from this, so it may be a read error. The rearrangement uses TRBV6-6 and TRBJ1-6; 8 bases fit TRBD1. This CDR3 has 14 residues. Trimming at V came to 8 bases and at J to 9 bases, leaving 9 bases not matched to a gene. Germline assignment: CDR1 MNHNY and CDR2 SVGAGI (reference sequence). The CDR3 DNA sequence: TGTGCCAGCGGCCACGGACAGGGTAGTTCACCCCTCCACTTT. Its translation: CASGHGQGSSPLHF.

This clonotype has a count of ten or more. The chain employs TRBV6-1 and TRBJ2-7; 11 nucleotides match TRBD1. The CDR3 has 14 residues. J lost 5 bases, V lost 4 bases, and 4 bases had no gene match. The germline CDR1 and CDR2 sequences are MNHNS and SASEGT. This chain's CDR3 is CASSGGQGADEQYF. For the CDR3, the DNA is TGTGCCAGCAGTGGTGGACAGGGGGCTGACGAGCAGTACTTC.

This chain connects TRBV7-9 to TRBJ2-7, with 14 bases identical to TRBD2. This CDR3 has 19 amino acids. Germline V lookup: CDR1 SEHNR, CDR2 FQNEAQ (reference sequence). After removal of 1 base from V and 10 bases from J, the junction contained 18 bases not matched to a gene. CDR3 sequence (DNA): TGTGCCAGCAGCTTAGGTCCCGGGACTAGCGGGAGTTTCTATTACAAACAGTACTTC. Translation: CASSLGPGTSGSFYYKQYF.

As concerns this clonotype: Relative to the germline gene, one junction end is altered; a read error may explain this. The chain carries TRBV11-2 and TRBJ2-3; D uncertain. Germline CDR1 and CDR2: SGHAT and FQNNGV. The CDR3 has 13 amino acids. Written as DNA, the CDR3 is TGTGCCAGCAGCTTATCGGTAGCAGATACACAGTATTTT. This gives the protein CASSLSVADTQYF.

Remarks on this clonotype: This sequence may be a read error, since a much larger clone differs from it by one base. The chain links TRBV29-1 to TRBJ2-3, with a tentative D call TRBD2 (5 bases). From germline, CDR1 is SQVTM and CDR2 ANQGSEA. Deletions cut 7 bases from V and 2 bases from J, with 10 bases between. This CDR3 is built from 12 residues. CDR3 in DNA: TGCAGCGCTGGGGAGCACACAGATACGCAGTATTTT. It encodes CSAGEHTDTQYF.

Notes on this clonotype: At one end the junction does not follow the germline gene, possibly because of a read error. The genes are TRBV11-1 and TRBJ1-2, with a weak D call TRBD1 (5 bases). This CDR3 comprises 13 residues. CDR1 SGHAT and CDR2 FQDESV come from the germline V gene (reference sequence). CDR3 loop: CARSWGGESGYTF. CDR3 sequence (DNA): TGTGCCAGGAGCTGGGGAGGGGAGAGTGGCTACACTTTC.

The chain combines TRBV11-2 with TRBJ1-1; unclear D gene. CDR1 SGHAT and CDR2 FQNNGV come from the germline V gene. The CDR3 totals 13 residues. Trimming took 0 bases from V and 5 from J, leaving 7 bases between them. CDR3 coding DNA: TGTGCCAGCAGCTTAGACACTGGAACTGAAGCTTTCTTT. It is translated as CASSLDTGTEAFF. The entire variable domain, with the rest obtained from reference TRBV11-2 and TRBJ1-1, is as follows: EAGVAQSPRYKIIEKRQSVAFWCNPISGHATLYWYQQILGQGPKLLIQFQNNGVVDDSQLPKDRFSAERLKGVDSTLKIQPAKLEDSAVYLCASSLDTGTEAFFGQGTRLTVV.

Regarding this clonotype: A much larger clone lies one base from this, so it may be a read error. The gene calls are TRBV10-3 and TRBJ2-2; D is undetermined. The length of the CDR3 is 14 residues. Germline-derived CDR1 and CDR2 are ENHRY and SYGVKD. CDR3: CAISEKYNIGELFF. CDR3 bases: TGTGCCATCAGTGAGAAGTACAACATCGGGGAGCTGTTTTTT.

Worth noting for this clonotype: No conserved phenylalanine or tryptophan ends this CDR3, so it is likely a read error. V usage is TRBV29-1 and J usage is TRBJ2-5; maybe TRBD2 (5 bases). CDR3 size: 13 residues. Trimming left V 6 bases short and J 1 base short, with 12 bases between. The germline V gene has CDR1 SQVTM and CDR2 ANQGSEA. The CDR3 loop is CSVQVGAQETQYY. Written as DNA, the CDR3 is TGCAGCGTCCAAGTGGGAGCCCAAGAGACCCAGTACTAC.

On this clonotype: The junction departs from germline at one end; a sequencing error may be responsible. The chain couples TRBV9 to TRBJ1-2; TRBD1 is a possible D gene (5 bases). The CDR3 totals 13 residues. Germline V CDR1 and CDR2: SGDLS, YYNGEE. In nucleotides, the CDR3 is TGTGCCAGCAGCGGGGACCGTCCCTATGGCTACAACTTC. As protein: CASSGDRPYGYNF.

The chain couples TRBV19 to TRBJ2-1, with TRBD1 matching 7 bases. There are 16 residues in the CDR3. V dropped 4 bases and J dropped 9; count of bases not matched to a gene: 15. CDR1 and CDR2 from the germline V gene are LNHDA and SQIVND (reference sequence). This chain's CDR3 is CASSNIQGSRPSEQFF. Here the CDR3 DNA reads TGTGCCAGTAGTAATATACAGGGGTCTCGTCCGAGTGAGCAGTTCTTC.

Comment on this clonotype: One end of the junction fails to match germline, which may point to a read error. This sequence joins TRBV5-6 and TRBJ2-7; 9 bases match TRBD2. In germline, CDR1 is SGHDT, CDR2 YYEEEE. The CDR3 spans 15 residues. The DNA for the CDR3 is TGTGCCTGCAGCTTCATGGCTAGCGGGATGTACAAGCAGTACTTC. Encoded protein: CACSFMASGMYKQYF.

This clonotype appeared many times. CDR3 protein: CASSYSRTSGRLYNEQFF. CDR3 DNA sequence: TGTGCCAGCAGTTATTCTAGGACTAGCGGGAGGTTATACAATGAGCAGTTCTTC. The chain couples TRBV6-5 to TRBJ2-1; 14 nucleotides line up with TRBD2. Looked up from germline, CDR1 is MNHEY and CDR2 is SVGAGI. The CDR3 is 18 residues long. After removal of 3 bases from V and 4 bases from J, the junction contained 8 bases not matched to a gene.

V gene TRBV11-2 combines with J gene TRBJ2-5; D unclear. The CDR3 extends over 16 amino acids. In germline, CDR1 is SGHAT, CDR2 FQNNGV. The germline V and J ends were trimmed by 6 bases and 6 bases, with 23 bases remaining between them. The CDR3 region is CASSTPGQDLRQTQYF. The CDR3 region has the DNA TGTGCCAGCAGTACACCAGGCCAGGACCTACGGCAGACCCAGTACTTC. Complete variable domain (other parts from reference TRBV11-2 and TRBJ2-5): EAGVAQSPRYKIIEKRQSVAFWCNPISGHATLYWYQQILGQGPKLLIQFQNNGVVDDSQLPKDRFSAERLKGVDSTLKIQPAKLEDSAVYLCASSTPGQDLRQTQYFGPGTRLLVL.

Note on this clonotype: This may come from a read error, since a much larger clone is one base off. This chain links TRBV12-3 or TRBV12-4 with TRBJ1-4; a weak D match, TRBD1 (5 bases). The CDR3 is made up of 17 amino acids. DNA for the CDR3: TGTGCCGGCAGTTTCAGGCAGGGAAGTGGGCGACGAGAAAAACTGTTTTTT. As protein: CAGSFRQGSGRREKLFF.

The chain uses TRBV29-1 and TRBJ2-5, with no clear D. Germline CDR1 reads SQVTM; CDR2 reads ANQGSEA. The CDR3 loop spans 13 amino acids. V was clipped by 2 bases and J by 2 bases, with 9 bases between them. This CDR3 is CSVENNPQETQYF. The DNA of the CDR3 is TGCAGCGTTGAAAACAACCCTCAAGAGACCCAGTACTTC.

Worth noting for this clonotype: The junction departs from the called germline gene at one end, perhaps through a read error. The J gene is TRBJ2-3, the V gene TRBV6-5; TRBD2 agrees at 7 bases. This CDR3 is built from 15 residues. CDR1 MNHEY and CDR2 SVGAGI come from the germline V gene. CDR3 nucleotides: TGTGCCGGCAGTTATGAGCGGGGACGCACAGATACGCAGTATTTT. It encodes CAGSYERGRTDTQYF.

V gene TRBV11-2 combines with J gene TRBJ2-1; 7 bases are shared with TRBD2. V shed 7 bases, J shed 15 bases, and the junction held 12 bases outside the gene matches. This CDR3 is built from 12 residues. Germline-derived CDR1 and CDR2 are SGHAT and FQNNGV. The CDR3 reads CASNATSLLGFF. The CDR3 region has the DNA TGTGCCAGCAACGCGACTAGCCTACTTGGGTTCTTC.

CDR3 sequence reads: CASSIQSSGSKNEQFF. CDR3 nucleotide sequence: TGTGCCAGTAGTATTCAATCTAGCGGGAGTAAAAATGAGCAGTTCTTC. This chain links TRBV19 with TRBJ2-1; 10 bases match TRBD2. Unmatched junction bases numbered 9, after V lost 3 bases and J lost 7 bases. Germline V gene sequence: CDR1 LNHDA, CDR2 SQIVND (reference sequence). This CDR3 has 16 residues.

This rearrangement joins TRBV6-6 to TRBJ2-5; 8 positions agree with TRBD1. The CDR3 sequence is 14 residues long. Trimming removed 6 bases from V and 3 bases from J; junction bases left unmatched: 6. Germline CDR1 reads MNHNY; CDR2 reads SVGAGI (reference sequence). The CDR3 spells CASRQGVEKETQYF. DNA for the CDR3: TGTGCCAGCAGACAGGGGGTGGAGAAAGAGACCCAGTACTTC.

V usage is TRBV30 and J usage is TRBJ2-7, with TRBD2 identical over 7 bases. Germline V CDR1 and CDR2: GTSNPN, SVGIG (reference sequence). The V gene end was trimmed by 3 bases and the J gene end by 2 bases; junction bases not matched to a gene: 4. The CDR3 totals 13 residues. CDR3 in DNA: TGTGCCTGGAGCAGGGAGGGCGCCTACGAGCAGTACTTC. It encodes CAWSREGAYEQYF.

The chain uses TRBV5-1 and TRBJ2-7, with D maybe TRBD1 (6 bases). Germline V lookup: CDR1 SGHRS, CDR2 YFSETQ. V lost 3 bases to trimming and J lost 2 bases, with 12 bases between them. The CDR3 has 14 amino acids. The CDR3 DNA reads TGCGCCAGCAGCTCCTCGCAGGGGCCCTACGAGCAGTACGTC. This encodes CASSSSQGPYEQYV.

Concerning this clonotype itself: The junction departs from the called germline gene at one end, perhaps through a read error. This chain connects TRBV7-9 to TRBJ2-7; a weak D match, TRBD1 (6 bases). This CDR3 spans 15 amino acids. Looked up from germline, CDR1 is SEHNR and CDR2 is FQNEAQ (reference sequence). CDR3 DNA sequence: TGTGCCAACAGCGATACGGGACATGGATTATCCGAGCAGTACTTC. Translation gives CANSDTGHGLSEQYF.

This clonotype appeared once. The V gene is TRBV12-3 or TRBV12-4, the J gene TRBJ2-1, with 7 bases that match TRBD2. The CDR3 runs 17 residues. The trim removed 5 bases at V and 6 bases at J, leaving 16 bases unmatched. The chain's CDR3 is CASSVRGVAVVVNEQFF. The CDR3 DNA reads TGTGCCAGCAGTGTACGGGGGGTAGCGGTAGTGGTCAATGAGCAGTTCTTC.

This clonotype was picked up a small number of times. The V call is TRBV28, the J call TRBJ2-3; D is uncertain. V was shortened by 10 bases and J by 0 bases, with 8 bases between the two germline ends. This CDR3 has 12 amino acids. Per the germline V gene, CDR1 is MDHEN and CDR2 is SYDVKM. CDR3 residues: CATGTSTDTQYF. In DNA, the CDR3 is TGTGCCACCGGAACTAGCACAGATACGCAGTATTTT.